Each of the 29 T cell receptor beta chains below was sequenced from the same sample in a study of a mutant IDH1 vaccine in newly diagnosed glioma. Clones were read by immunoSEQ multiplex PCR, and TCRdb kept only the in-frame ones, dropping some. Of about 46,000 clones listed, less than 85% are singletons. These receptors have no known antigen. As to time point: week 47, end of study. The investigators gave 300 ug of mutant IDH1 20-mer peptide in each vaccine dose, together with topical imiquimod. Material: PBMCs, obtained from a glioma patient whose treatment included an IDH1 peptide vaccine. These TCRs come from a woman aged 30 to 39 with glioma. Some clones in this sample may be carry-over from other donors' samples.

The chain uses TRBV1 and TRBJ2-7. TRBV1 is tagged as a pseudogene. CDR3 size: 14 residues. CDR3 loop: CTSSRGRSCYEQYF. In nucleotides, the CDR3 is TGCACCAGCAGCCGGGGTAGATCTTGCTACGAGCAGTACTTC.

This clone was counted once. V and J are TRBV4-2 and TRBJ1-1; D may be TRBD1 (6 bases). Germline CDR1 is LGHNA and CDR2 is YNFKEQ. Trimming shortened V by 3 bases and J by 0 bases, and 14 bases separated the two germline ends. The CDR3 covers 16 residues. The CDR3 protein is CASSHETGQMNTEAFF. CDR3 coding DNA: TGTGCCAGCAGCCATGAAACAGGGCAGATGAACACTGAAGCTTTCTTT.

V gene TRBV6-5 combines with J gene TRBJ1-4; 7 bases align to TRBD1. With V trimmed by 2 bases and J by 6 bases, 3 bases remained unmatched. The CDR3 contains 14 residues. Per the germline V gene, CDR1 is MNHEY and CDR2 is SVGAGI. This chain's CDR3 is CASSYRQGDEKLFF. The CDR3 bases are TGTGCCAGCAGTTACCGGCAGGGGGATGAAAAACTGTTTTTT.

The rearrangement uses TRBV29-1 and TRBJ1-3; TRBD1 might be the D (5 bases). CDR3 length: 13 amino acids. The germline CDR1 and CDR2 sequences are SQVTM and ANQGSEA. The V end was cut by 0 bases, the J end by 2 bases, with 5 bases between. In DNA, the CDR3 is TGCAGCGTTGAAGAGGGGGCTGGAAACACCATATATTTT. Protein: CSVEEGAGNTIYF. The full variable domain, its missing parts supplied by reference TRBV29-1 and TRBJ1-3, is SAVISQKPSRDICQRGTSLTIQCQVDSQVTMMFWYRQQPGQSLTLIATANQGSEATYESGFVIDKFPISRPNLTFSTLTVSNMSPEDSSIYLCSVEEGAGNTIYFGEGSWLTVV.

The V and J genes are TRBV30 and TRBJ1-4; TRBD1 might be the D (6 bases). Trimming removed 0 bases at V and 10 bases at J, with 6 bases between. Per germline, CDR1 GTSNPN and CDR2 SVGIG (reference sequence). The CDR3 runs to 11 residues. The CDR3 nucleotides are TGTGCCTGGAGTGTACAGGGAAAACTGTTTTTT. Translating gives CAWSVQGKLFF.

V gene TRBV28 combines with J gene TRBJ1-1, with D possibly matching TRBD1 (6 bases). V was pared by 11 bases and J by 3 bases, with 22 bases between. The CDR3 covers 15 residues. CDR1 is MDHEN, CDR2 SYDVKM, per germline. DNA for the CDR3: TGTGCCCCTCGGGGGGCCCAAGGATTGGACACTGAAGCTTTCTTT. It yields the protein CAPRGAQGLDTEAFF.

The chain couples TRBV10-3 to TRBJ1-2; TRBD1 matches at 8 bases. The germline V gene has CDR1 ENHRY and CDR2 SYGVKD. V shed 6 bases, J shed 2 bases, and the junction held 11 bases outside the gene matches. The CDR3 consists of 16 residues. CDR3 residues: CAISGTGALLNYGYTF. The CDR3 DNA reads as TGTGCCATCAGCGGGACAGGCGCCCTATTGAACTATGGCTACACCTTC.

The rearrangement links TRBV20-1 to TRBJ2-1, with D maybe TRBD2 (5 bases). Germline V gives CDR1 DFQATT, CDR2 SNEGSKA (reference sequence). The CDR3 contains 11 residues. Trimming shortened V by 0 bases and J by 12 bases, and 9 bases separated the two germline ends. The CDR3 here is CSARDGAVQFF. The DNA for the CDR3 is TGCAGTGCTAGAGATGGAGCGGTGCAGTTCTTC.

This chain joins TRBV7-8 and TRBJ2-1; 7 nucleotides match TRBD2. V was clipped by 5 bases and J by 2 bases; unmatched bases: 6. This CDR3 contains 15 residues. CDR1 and CDR2 (germline): SGHVS, FQNEAQ. The CDR3, as DNA: TGTGCCAGCAGCGCTTCCGGGACTACCTACAATGAGCAGTTCTTC. It encodes CASSASGTTYNEQFF.

V is TRBV6-1 and J is TRBJ2-6, with 9 bases aligning to TRBD1. The CDR3 runs to 20 residues. The V and J ends lost 6 bases and 0 bases, in that order; junction bases with no gene match: 15. Germline lookup yields CDR1 MNHNS and CDR2 SASEGT. The CDR3 coding sequence is TGTGCCAGCAGAGAAAGACTACAGGGGGCGTTGAGCTCTGGGGCCAACGTCCTGACTTTC. This encodes CASRERLQGALSSGANVLTF.

The chain employs TRBV5-6 and TRBJ1-2; 7 nucleotides align to TRBD1. The germline CDR1 and CDR2 sequences are SGHDT and YYEEEE. CDR3 length: 15 residues. Germline trimming cut 4 bases from V and 8 bases from J; bases unmatched to any gene: 14. The CDR3 loop reads CASSRERQGLGGYTF. DNA of the CDR3: TGTGCCAGCAGCCGAGAGAGACAGGGATTGGGGGGCTACACCTTC.

The chain joins TRBV18 to TRBJ1-1; no clear D. The CDR3 spans 15 residues. Trimming left V 0 bases short and J 4 bases short, with 12 bases between. Germline values: CDR1 KGHSH, CDR2 LQKENI. The CDR3 DNA is TGTGCCAGCTCACCACCGAAGGGCCCGGGCACTGAAGCTTTCTTT. It codes for CASSPPKGPGTEAFF.

The CDR3: CASSAPQITGELFF. DNA for the CDR3: TGCGCCAGCAGCGCCCCACAGATCACCGGGGAGCTGTTTTTT. This chain uses TRBV5-1 with TRBJ2-2; D remains unclear. The CDR3 has 14 residues. The V and J ends lost 4 bases and 4 bases respectively, with 11 bases between them. Germline CDR1 reads SGHRS; CDR2 reads YFSETQ.

The V call is TRBV7-9, the J call TRBJ1-4; TRBD1 might be the D (5 bases). V was trimmed by 2 bases and J by 7 bases, leaving 8 bases between them. The CDR3 loop spans 13 amino acids. Germline V gene data show CDR1 as SEHNR and CDR2 as FQNEAQ (reference sequence). CDR3 coding DNA: TGTGCCAGCAGCTTACAGGGACGTGAAAAACTGTTTTTT. It translates to CASSLQGREKLFF.

The chain is built from TRBV27 and TRBJ1-1, with D possibly TRBD1 on 5 matching bases. CDR3 length equals 13 residues. V was shortened by 4 bases and J by 3 bases, with 9 bases between the two germline ends. Germline loops: CDR1 MNHEY, CDR2 SMNVEV (reference sequence). The CDR3 region is CASSWGTYTEAFF. For the CDR3, the DNA is TGTGCCAGCAGTTGGGGGACCTACACTGAAGCTTTCTTT.

The chain recombines TRBV29-1 with TRBJ1-2; 9 nucleotides match TRBD1. Looked up from germline, CDR1 is SQVTM and CDR2 is ANQGSEA. Trimming took 4 bases from V and 3 from J; bases not matched to a gene: 3. This CDR3 spans 13 amino acids. The CDR3 loop is CSVAGQGDYGYTF. The CDR3 bases are TGCAGCGTTGCGGGACAGGGAGACTATGGCTACACCTTC. The full variable domain, rest sourced from reference TRBV29-1 and TRBJ1-2, is SAVISQKPSRDICQRGTSLTIQCQVDSQVTMMFWYRQQPGQSLTLIATANQGSEATYESGFVIDKFPISRPNLTFSTLTVSNMSPEDSSIYLCSVAGQGDYGYTFGSGTRLTVV.

CDR3 bases: TGTGCCAGCAGTTACTCGATATCAGGGAGGTTAGCTTTCTTT. It yields the protein CASSYSISGRLAFF. V usage is TRBV6-5 and J usage is TRBJ1-1, with a tentative D call TRBD1 (5 bases). The CDR3 runs 14 residues. CDR1 MNHEY and CDR2 SVGAGI come from the germline V gene. Trimming removed 0 bases from V and 10 bases from J, with 15 bases in between.

The chain combines TRBV6-1 with TRBJ1-5, with 7 bases aligning to TRBD1. The CDR3 sequence is 15 residues long. Germline V gives CDR1 MNHNS, CDR2 SASEGT. V lost 6 bases to trimming and J lost 0 bases; unmatched junction nucleotides: 5. The CDR3, as DNA: TGTGCCAGCAGAGAGGGACAGTATAGCAATCAGCCCCAGCATTTT. Residues: CASREGQYSNQPQHF.

The rearrangement links TRBV30 to TRBJ1-5; no definite D call. Germline V gene sequence: CDR1 GTSNPN, CDR2 SVGIG (reference sequence). Trimming stripped 4 bases from V and 3 bases from J, with 10 bases between. The CDR3 sequence is 13 residues long. DNA for the CDR3: TGTGCCTGGACCGAGTCGACCAATCAGCCCCAGCATTTT. It translates to CAWTESTNQPQHF. The whole variable domain, remainder taken from reference TRBV30 and TRBJ1-5, is SQTIHQWPATLVQPVGSPLSLECTVEGTSNPNLYWYRQAAGRGLQLLFYSVGIGQISSEVPQNLSASRPQDRQFILSSKKLLLSDSGFYLCAWTESTNQPQHFGDGTRLSIL.

The chain recombines TRBV7-9 with TRBJ2-7; TRBD1 matches 7 bases. The V gene's germline CDR1 is SEHNR and CDR2 FQNEAQ (reference sequence). J lost 0 bases, V lost 5 bases, and 10 bases had no gene match. This CDR3 has 16 residues. In nucleotides, the CDR3 is TGTGCCAGCAGCACCTACGGACAGGTTGGCTCCTACGAGCAGTACTTC. Protein product: CASSTYGQVGSYEQYF.

The V gene is TRBV29-1, the J gene TRBJ2-3; D ambiguous. Trimming pared 5 bases from V and 2 bases from J, leaving 17 bases between. The CDR3 contains 15 residues. From germline, CDR1 is SQVTM and CDR2 ANQGSEA. The CDR3 reads CSVRGREGITDTQYF. CDR3 DNA sequence: TGCAGCGTTAGAGGTAGGGAAGGGATCACAGATACGCAGTATTTT.

The chain combines TRBV29-1 with TRBJ2-7; the D gene is possibly TRBD1 (6 bases). This CDR3 is 16 amino acids long. Germline V CDR1 and CDR2: SQVTM, ANQGSEA. Deletions cut 1 base from V and 2 bases from J, with 18 bases between. The CDR3 sequence: CSVEVAVQGSTYEQYF. The CDR3 bases are TGCAGCGTTGAAGTGGCGGTTCAGGGGTCCACCTACGAGCAGTACTTC.

CDR3 region: CASRGANEAFF. CDR3 in DNA: TGTGCCAGCAGGGGGGCGAATGAAGCTTTCTTT. The J gene is TRBJ1-1, the V gene TRBV14; maybe TRBD1 (6 bases). Trimming removed 6 bases from V and 7 bases from J, with 9 bases in between. The CDR3 consists of 11 residues. Germline V gene sequence: CDR1 SGHDN, CDR2 FVKESK.

This CDR3 reads CASSIWGQAFF. CDR3 coding DNA: TGTGCCAGTAGTATCTGGGGACAGGCGTTCTTC. The chain joins TRBV19 to TRBJ2-1; TRBD1 matches at 8 bases. The CDR3 consists of 11 residues. The germline gives CDR1 LNHDA, CDR2 SQIVND (reference sequence). The ends lost 3 bases at V and 15 bases at J; junction bases unmatched: 4.

The rearrangement joins TRBV9 to TRBJ1-3; D remains ambiguous. The germline V and J ends were trimmed by 0 bases and 3 bases, with 4 bases remaining between them. CDR1 and CDR2 (germline): SGDLS, YYNGEE. CDR3 size: 13 residues. The CDR3 loop reads CASSVGGGNTIYF. The CDR3 DNA sequence: TGTGCCAGCAGCGTAGGAGGTGGAAACACCATATATTTT.

The rearrangement links TRBV27 to TRBJ2-2, with 8 bases fitting TRBD1. Germline V gene data show CDR1 as MNHEY and CDR2 as SMNVEV (reference sequence). The CDR3 runs to 15 residues. Trimming cost V 8 bases and J 0 bases; bases outside gene matches: 5. Here the CDR3 reads CASGLQGANTGELFF. The CDR3 nucleotides read TGTGCCAGCGGGCTACAGGGGGCGAACACCGGGGAGCTGTTTTTT.

The rearrangement links TRBV13 to TRBJ2-5; D possibly corresponds to TRBD1 (5 bases). In germline, CDR1 is PRHDT, CDR2 FYEKMQ (reference sequence). This CDR3 contains 16 residues. V was shortened by 2 bases and J by 3 bases, with 16 bases between the two germline ends. The CDR3 DNA sequence: TGTGCCAGCAGCTTATTGGGATGGGGCACCAAAGAGACCCAGTACTTC. This sequence encodes CASSLLGWGTKETQYF.

The CDR3 bases are TGTGCCAGCAGTTTATACCCCAATGCCAACACTGAAGCTTTCTTT. Translated, it gives CASSLYPNANTEAFF. This chain joins TRBV27 and TRBJ1-1, with no clear D. The CDR3 contains 15 residues. Germline CDR1 reads MNHEY; CDR2 reads SMNVEV (reference sequence). V lost 1 base and J 2 bases, leaving 11 bases between the germline ends.

For the CDR3, the DNA is TGTGCCAGCAGCGACAGGGGGAGGGTTAACTATGGCTACACCTTC. Its protein is CASSDRGRVNYGYTF. The V and J genes are TRBV5-6 and TRBJ1-2; 9 bases map to TRBD1. Looked up from germline, CDR1 is SGHDT and CDR2 is YYEEEE. This CDR3 contains 15 residues. The trim removed 4 bases at V and 1 base at J, leaving 5 bases unmatched.